Presented here are 12 T cell receptor beta chains from one specimen sequenced in a study of blood T cell repertoires in COVID-19. The method was immunoSEQ multiplex PCR; TCRdb's version includes in-frame clones alone and lacks a portion of them. This table has roughly 200,000 clones, around 85% appearing once. Sequenced sample: peripheral blood. All receptors come from a human donor with active or convalescent COVID-19. The donor label of this sample is uncertain.

The V call is TRBV5-4, the J call TRBJ1-6, with a tentative D call TRBD1 (5 bases). Trimming took off 1 base at V and 7 bases at J, with 9 bases between the two ends. This CDR3 spans 14 amino acids. Germline V CDR1 and CDR2: SGHNT, YYREEE (reference sequence). CDR3: CASSLTQGNSPLHF. CDR3 nucleotide sequence: TGTGCCAGCAGCTTGACGCAGGGAAATTCACCCCTCCACTTT.

The chain uses TRBV5-1 and TRBJ2-2, with D possibly TRBD2 on 7 matching bases. CDR3 length equals 14 residues. Germline lookup yields CDR1 SGHRS and CDR2 YFSETQ. V lost 7 bases, J lost 5 bases, and 15 bases lay in between. CDR3 residues: CASRGGDPTGELFF. CDR3 nucleotides: TGCGCCAGCCGAGGGGGGGACCCTACCGGGGAGCTGTTTTTT. The variable domain in full, with the rest retrieved from reference TRBV5-1 and TRBJ2-2, is KAGVTQTPRYLIKTRGQQVTLSCSPISGHRSVSWYQQTPGQGLQFLFEYFSETQRNKGNFPGRFSGRQFSNSRSEMNVSTLELGDSALYLCASRGGDPTGELFFGEGSRLTVL.

This rearrangement joins TRBV24-1 to TRBJ2-1, with TRBD1 identical over 10 bases. The CDR3 totals 15 residues. Unmatched junction bases numbered 9, after V lost 4 bases and J lost 10 bases. The germline CDR1 and CDR2 sequences are KGHDR and SFDVKD. The CDR3 coding sequence is TGTGCCACCAGTGACGCTGGACAGGGGGTAGGGGAGCAGTTCTTC. Translating gives CATSDAGQGVGEQFF.

There are a few counts of this clone. The chain links TRBV7-2 to TRBJ2-7; the D gene is possibly TRBD1 (6 bases). CDR1 SGHTA and CDR2 FQGNSA come from the germline V gene. Trimming removed 6 bases at V and 2 bases at J, with 14 bases between. The CDR3 has 14 amino acids. In nucleotides, the CDR3 is TGTGCCAGCAGTCAACAGGGAGCTGCCTACGAGCAGTACTTC. Amino acid sequence: CASSQQGAAYEQYF.

The CDR3: CASSLLGTSGRVDTQYF. CDR3 sequence (DNA): TGTGCCAGCAGCTTACTTGGGACTAGCGGGAGGGTGGATACGCAGTATTTT. The chain combines TRBV7-6 with TRBJ2-3, with 16 nucleotides matching TRBD2. The CDR3 loop spans 17 amino acids. With 2 bases clipped from V and 6 bases from J, the junction kept 5 bases outside the gene matches. Germline CDR1 is SGHVS and CDR2 is FNYEAQ.

A single count supports this clone. The gene calls are TRBV2 and TRBJ1-4, with TRBD1 as a possible D gene (5 bases). CDR3 size: 13 residues. In germline, CDR1 is SNHLY, CDR2 FYNNEI. The V gene lost 7 bases and the J gene lost 5 bases, with 11 bases spanning the gap. DNA for the CDR3: TGTGCCAGCAATGTCAGGGAAAATGAAAAACTGTTTTTT. Translation gives CASNVRENEKLFF.

This chain uses TRBV5-1 with TRBJ2-5, with 8 nucleotides matching TRBD1. The length of the CDR3 is 16 residues. Germline loops: CDR1 SGHRS, CDR2 YFSETQ. With V trimmed by 1 base and J by 5 bases, 10 bases remained unmatched. The CDR3 here is CASSLNGRGLQETQYF. For the CDR3, the DNA is TGCGCCAGCAGCTTGAATGGCAGGGGGCTACAGGAGACCCAGTACTTC.

In regard to this clone: At one end the junction does not follow the germline gene, possibly because of a read error. J is TRBJ1-2 and V is TRBV11-2, with D possibly being TRBD1 (5 bases). This CDR3 has 13 residues. Germline V gene data show CDR1 as SGHAT and CDR2 as FQNNGV. The CDR3: CASSLGHQRTQLF. CDR3 nucleotide sequence: TGTGCCAGCAGCTTGGGGCACCAGAGAACGCAACTTTTC.

The chain couples TRBV7-3 to TRBJ2-7; D is ambiguous. The CDR3 spans 15 residues. The V gene's germline CDR1 is SGHTA and CDR2 FQGTGA. Trimming shortened V by 6 bases and J by 3 bases, and 18 bases separated the two germline ends. Here the CDR3 DNA reads TGTGCCAGCAGTAAGGAACCAGGATCGTACTACGAGCAGTACTTC. As protein: CASSKEPGSYYEQYF.

The chain joins TRBV14 to TRBJ1-3; D not resolved. Germline V gene sequence: CDR1 SGHDN, CDR2 FVKESK. CDR3 length: 13 residues. The germline V and J ends were trimmed by 4 bases and 0 bases, with 4 bases remaining between them. For the CDR3, the DNA is TGTGCCAGCAGCCGTTACTCTGGAAACACCATATATTTT. Its translation: CASSRYSGNTIYF.

The genes are TRBV4-1 and TRBJ2-7, with D possibly being TRBD2 (5 bases). Trimming stripped 0 bases from V and 4 bases from J, with 7 bases between. The germline gives CDR1 MGHRA, CDR2 YSYEKL. This CDR3 contains 13 residues. The CDR3 loop is CASSQERGYEQYF. As DNA, the CDR3 is TGCGCCAGCAGCCAAGAACGGGGATACGAGCAGTACTTC.

This sequence joins TRBV19 and TRBJ1-2; D is unresolved. The CDR3 length is 15 residues. CDR1 and CDR2 (germline): LNHDA, SQIVND (reference sequence). V dropped 3 bases and J dropped 6 bases, with 17 bases sitting between them. This chain's CDR3 is CASSMTFSFSDGYTF. The CDR3 DNA is TGTGCCAGTAGTATGACATTCTCGTTTAGCGATGGCTACACCTTC.